These T cell receptor beta chains were read from a single sample in a study of shared clonotypes between healthy human individuals. Measured with immunoSEQ multiplex PCR; TCRdb has only the in-frame clones, and not every one. The profile shows approximately 640,000 clones, approximately 79% of them singletons. Sequencing was done on a sample of memory CD4+ T cells sorted from blood. These receptor sequences come from a woman in her 30s in good health. CDR3s leave out the opening cysteine and the closing phenylalanine or tryptophan.

v_call	j_call	cdr3_aa
TRBV11-1	TRBJ2-3	ASSMGQGDTDTQY
TRBV19	TRBJ2-7	ASSVGLDSSSYEQY
TRBV5-1	TRBJ1-2	ASSFEGGGYGYT
TRBV2	TRBJ2-5	ASSEGRVAGGPD
TRBV4-1	TRBJ2-7	ASSQESARESYEQY
TRBV29-1	TRBJ2-2	SVGAGNTGELF
TRBV14	TRBJ2-7	ASSQAGLGFKEQY
TRBV9	TRBJ1-1	ASSDRPNTEAF
TRBV28	TRBJ2-5	ASSPETQY
TRBV7-6	TRBJ2-2	ASSLGTGSNTGELF
TRBV10-3	TRBJ2-7	AIKLTSGFEEQY
TRBV27	TRBJ1-1	ASSLQGPYTEAF
TRBV5-1	TRBJ2-2	ASSLVGTPNTGELF
TRBV4-1	TRBJ1-4	ASSQQGAIEKLF
TRBV5-1	TRBJ2-3	ASSLLGQSTDTQY
TRBV5-1	TRBJ2-5	ASSLAVMETQY
TRBV18	TRBJ1-2	SSSPSEDSNYGYT
TRBV7-8	TRBJ2-5	ASSSKQGIIQETQY
TRBV5-1	TRBJ2-3	ASRGSPDTQY
TRBV2	TRBJ2-1	ASSPGTSRRYNEQF
TRBV5-1	TRBJ2-2	ASSLPPSEGTGELF
TRBV11-2	TRBJ1-5	ASSPDGNQPQH